What follows are 22 T cell receptor beta chains derived from one specimen sequenced in a study of spatial heterogeneity in lung cancer. Time point defined: sample taken at primary tumor resection. TCRdb re-called the 5' RACE reads with MiXCR, one entry per CDR3 protein. The table records approximately 2,700 distinct CDR3 sequences, around 47% of them present only once. Overall study findings and caveats: Within tumors, counts of expanded alpha and beta TCRs tracked tumor mutation counts.

Antigens for these TCRs are unknown. The starting material was lung tumor tissue, obtained at surgery. Receptors were obtained from a male donor with early-stage non-small cell lung cancer.

On this clonotype itself: In a library made to pick up alpha chains, this beta chain is a stray read with a size that means little. In DNA form, the CDR3 reads TGTGCCAGCAGCCCCACCGGGCGATTCCGTAGGAGGGACAATGAGCAGTTCTTC. Translated, it gives CASSPTGRFRRRDNEQFF. The chain recombines TRBV7-8 with TRBJ2-1; D may be TRBD2 (6 bases). The germline V gene has CDR1 SGHVS and CDR2 FQNEAQ. This CDR3 is built from 18 residues. The V end was cut by 5 bases, the J end by 5 bases, with 25 bases between.

About this clonotype itself: In a library made to pick up alpha chains, this beta chain is a stray read with a size that means little. The V and J genes are TRBV27 and TRBJ2-3; the match to TRBD2 covers 14 bases. The CDR3 totals 14 residues. Germline V gene data show CDR1 as MNHEY and CDR2 as SMNVEV (reference sequence). V shed 8 bases and J 4 bases; nucleotides not matched to a gene: 2. The CDR3 region is CASRGLAGADTQYF. The CDR3 nucleotides read TGTGCCAGCCGGGGACTAGCGGGGGCAGATACGCAGTATTTT.

Concerning this clonotype: This beta chain is a stray sequence in a library constructed for alpha chains; its clone size is not meaningful. V usage is TRBV29-1 and J usage is TRBJ1-2, with 7 bases matching TRBD1. Per germline, CDR1 SQVTM and CDR2 ANQGSEA. This CDR3 is built from 12 residues. V shed 6 bases, J shed 4 bases, and the junction held 5 bases outside the gene matches. The DNA for the CDR3 is TGCAGCGTAAAACCAGGGGGCTATGGCTACACCTTC. It translates to CSVKPGGYGYTF.

This clonotype was counted once. This beta chain is an unintended read in a library built for alpha chains; its size means little. The gene calls are TRBV4-3 and TRBJ1-1; tentative D call: TRBD1 (6 bases). CDR1 and CDR2 (germline): LGHNA, YSLEER. The CDR3 extends over 14 amino acids. Trimming took off 3 bases at V and 3 bases at J, with 11 bases between the two ends. The CDR3 protein is CASSHYSGDTEAFF. For the CDR3, the DNA is TGCGCCAGCAGCCACTACTCAGGGGACACTGAAGCTTTCTTT.

This clonotype was recorded once. This beta chain is a stray sequence in a library constructed for alpha chains; its clone size is not meaningful. The V gene is TRBV4-3, the J gene TRBJ1-2; TRBD1 might be the D (6 bases). The V end was cut by 1 base, the J end by 4 bases, with 13 bases between. CDR3 length equals 15 residues. Germline V gene data show CDR1 as LGHNA and CDR2 as YSLEER. CDR3 amino acids: CASSQGTARSYGYTF. DNA of the CDR3: TGCGCCAGCAGCCAAGGGACAGCCAGGTCCTATGGCTACACCTTC.

With regard to this clonotype: This beta chain came through as a stray read in a library set up for alpha chains, and its size says little. Here the CDR3 reads CASSLVGQGYEQFF. CDR3 coding DNA: TGTGCCAGCAGCTTAGTAGGCCAGGGCTATGAGCAGTTCTTC. The rearrangement links TRBV11-2 to TRBJ2-1, with TRBD1 as a possible D gene (5 bases). From germline, CDR1 is SGHAT and CDR2 FQNNGV. The CDR3 is made up of 14 amino acids. Trimming left V 1 base short and J 8 bases short, with 12 bases between.

A remark on this clonotype: Within a library made for alpha chains, this beta chain is off target, and its count is uninformative. This chain joins TRBV12-3 or TRBV12-4 and TRBJ2-7, with D uncertain. Trimming removed 6 bases at V and 0 bases at J, with 15 bases between. The CDR3 consists of 15 residues. The CDR3, as DNA: TGTGCCAGCAGCCCCGTGGTGTCCCGCTCCTACGAGCAGTACTTC. This encodes CASSPVVSRSYEQYF.

This clonotype was observed a handful of times. With the library built for alpha chains, this beta chain is off target and its frequency is not meaningful. The CDR3 region has the DNA TGTGCCAGCAGCCAAGACCGGTCAGGCCAACAGTACTTC. Its protein is CASSQDRSGQQYF. V usage is TRBV14 and J usage is TRBJ2-5; no clear D. The CDR3 has 13 amino acids. Looked up from germline, CDR1 is SGHDN and CDR2 is FVKESK. V was trimmed by 0 bases and J by 11 bases, leaving 13 bases between them.

About this clonotype: This beta chain slipped into a library made for alpha chains as a stray read, so its size is not meaningful. The chain couples TRBV10-3 to TRBJ2-3; D is unresolved. V shed 2 bases and J shed 4 bases, with 13 bases lying between them. The germline gives CDR1 ENHRY, CDR2 SYGVKD. This CDR3 contains 15 residues. CDR3 nucleotides: TGTGCCATCAGTGAGGGGCTAGATGGCCCAGATACGCAGTATTTT. Translation gives CAISEGLDGPDTQYF.

A word on this clonotype: This beta chain is a stray sequence in a library constructed for alpha chains; its clone size is not meaningful. The chain uses TRBV11-1 and TRBJ1-1, with TRBD1 matching over 7 bases. Germline V gives CDR1 SGHAT, CDR2 FQDESV (reference sequence). V shed 7 bases, J shed 1 base, and the junction held 6 bases outside the gene matches. There are 14 residues in the CDR3. In DNA form, the CDR3 reads TGTGCCAGCAAAAGGGGGCTTACGAACACTGAAGCTTTCTTT. Translating gives CASKRGLTNTEAFF. Drawing the rest from reference TRBV11-1 and TRBJ1-1, the complete variable domain is EAEVAQSPRYKITEKSQAVAFWCDPISGHATLYWYRQILGQGPELLVQFQDESVVDDSQLPKDRFSAERLKGVDSTLKIQPAELGDSAMYLCASKRGLTNTEAFFGQGTRLTVV.

For this clonotype: This beta chain is an unintended read in a library built for alpha chains; its size means little. The rearrangement uses TRBV18 and TRBJ1-1; D is uncertain. V lost 2 bases, J lost 3 bases, and 10 bases lay in between. This CDR3 is built from 14 residues. Germline assignment: CDR1 KGHSH and CDR2 LQKENI. The CDR3 DNA follows: TGTGCCAGCTCACCAAGGCTCCGGGACACTGAAGCTTTCTTT. Amino acid sequence: CASSPRLRDTEAFF.

This clonotype has more than one count but fewer than ten. This beta chain came through as a stray read in a library set up for alpha chains, and its size says little. The genes are TRBV4-3 and TRBJ2-1, with 10 bases lining up with TRBD2. CDR3 length: 15 residues. From germline, CDR1 is LGHNA and CDR2 YSLEER. The trim removed 4 bases at V and 6 bases at J, leaving 6 bases unmatched. The CDR3 coding sequence is TGCGCCAGCAGCCTGCTAGCGGGAGAGGGCAATGAGCAGTTCTTC. Amino acids: CASSLLAGEGNEQFF.

This clonotype has just one count. Because the library targeted alpha chains, this beta chain is an off-target read whose size means little. The V and J genes are TRBV9 and TRBJ2-5; TRBD2 aligns across 7 bases. CDR1 is SGDLS, CDR2 YYNGEE, per germline. The length of the CDR3 is 14 residues. With 4 bases clipped from V and 0 bases from J, the junction kept 3 bases outside the gene matches. CDR3 nucleotides: TGTGCCAGCAGCCCACTAGCGTACCAAGAGACCCAGTACTTC. Translation gives CASSPLAYQETQYF.

On this clonotype: A library made for alpha chains picked up this beta chain off target, so its size means little. The chain is built from TRBV6-5 and TRBJ2-5; tentative D call: TRBD1 (6 bases). The V end was cut by 0 bases, the J end by 0 bases, with 8 bases between. Germline values: CDR1 MNHEY, CDR2 SVGAGI. The CDR3 has 15 residues. The CDR3 DNA reads as TGTGCCAGCAGTTACTCAGCAGGGGACCAAGAGACCCAGTACTTC. Encoded protein: CASSYSAGDQETQYF.

To note about this clonotype: Because this beta chain is a stray read in a library intended to capture alpha chains, its abundance should not be given much weight. The CDR3 spells CATKRDRDNSPLHF. The CDR3 coding sequence is TGTGCCACTAAGAGGGACAGGGATAATTCACCCCTCCACTTT. V usage is TRBV12-3 or TRBV12-4 and J usage is TRBJ1-6, with 9 bases identical to TRBD1. The CDR3 has 14 amino acids. Trimming cost V 10 bases and J 5 bases; bases outside gene matches: 6.

This clonotype was counted between two and nine times. The library was built for alpha chains, so this beta chain is an off-target read and its size means little. The chain is built from TRBV7-9 and TRBJ2-7; D might be TRBD1 (6 bases). CDR1 is SEHNR, CDR2 FQNEAQ, per germline (reference sequence). The V gene lost 5 bases and the J gene lost 3 bases, with 14 bases spanning the gap. The CDR3 consists of 14 residues. The CDR3 bases are TGTGCCAGCAGCCACCGGGACAAGAACTACGAGCAGTACTTC. Its protein is CASSHRDKNYEQYF. Full variable domain (missing parts from reference TRBV7-9 and TRBJ2-7): DTGVSQNPRHKITKRGQNVTFRCDPISEHNRLYWYRQTLGQGPEFLTYFQNEAQLEKSRLLSDRFSAERPKGSFSTLEIQRTEQGDSAMYLCASSHRDKNYEQYFGPGTRLTVT.

This clonotype is termed medium-sized. As an off-target read in a library built for alpha chains, this beta chain has a frequency of little significance. This chain connects TRBV28 to TRBJ2-7; D ambiguous. Trimming pared 6 bases from V and 4 bases from J, leaving 4 bases between. Germline CDR1 and CDR2: MDHEN and SYDVKM. The CDR3 is made up of 10 amino acids. CDR3 sequence: CASSRYEQYF. CDR3 DNA sequence: TGTGCCAGCAGCAGGTACGAGCAGTACTTC.

Details on this clonotype: With the library built for alpha chains, this beta chain is off target and its frequency is not meaningful. V usage is TRBV7-3 and J usage is TRBJ2-3; no reliable D call. This CDR3 comprises 19 residues. The V and J ends lost 5 bases and 0 bases respectively, with 24 bases between them. Germline V gene lookup returns CDR1 SGHTA and CDR2 FQGTGA. The CDR3 sequence: CASSAPRCPTLPSTDTQYF. In DNA, the CDR3 is TGTGCCAGCAGCGCCCCAAGGTGTCCGACTTTACCAAGCACAGATACGCAGTATTTT.

This clonotype showed up just a few times. This beta chain appears as a stray read in a library generated for alpha chains; its size is not informative. J is TRBJ1-4 and V is TRBV12-3 or TRBV12-4; 9 positions agree with TRBD1. Unmatched junction bases numbered 7, after V lost 2 bases and J lost 12 bases. The CDR3 loop spans 14 amino acids. This CDR3 is CASSLLDRGSELFF. CDR3 DNA: TGTGCCAGCAGTTTATTGGACAGGGGATCTGAACTGTTTTTT.

Regarding this clonotype: This beta chain is a stray read from a library made for alpha chains; its abundance is not meaningful. V is TRBV28 and J is TRBJ1-4; no clear D gene. V gave up 3 bases and J gave up 8 bases, with 13 bases separating them. Germline V gives CDR1 MDHEN, CDR2 SYDVKM. The CDR3 loop spans 14 amino acids. The CDR3 sequence is CASSLEGRREKLFF. Here the CDR3 DNA reads TGTGCCAGCAGTTTGGAGGGAAGGCGCGAAAAACTGTTTTTT.

This clonotype was observed a few times. This beta chain is an unintended read in a library built for alpha chains; its size means little. The genes are TRBV10-2 and TRBJ2-7; 12 bases agree with TRBD2. The junction had 11 bases not matched to a gene; V was cut back by 2 bases and J by 0 bases. The CDR3 length is 19 residues. Per germline, CDR1 WSHSY and CDR2 SAAADI. The DNA for the CDR3 is TGCGCCAGCAGTGAGGGAATGGGACTAGCGGGCTACCGCTCCTACGAGCAGTACTTC. It specifies CASSEGMGLAGYRSYEQYF.

A note on this clonotype: A library made for alpha chains picked up this beta chain off target, so its size means little. This chain joins TRBV7-2 and TRBJ2-5; 13 bases line up with TRBD2. The germline CDR1 and CDR2 sequences are SGHTA and FQGNSA. There are 19 residues in the CDR3. The junction had 15 bases not matched to a gene; V was cut back by 4 bases and J by 4 bases. CDR3 sequence: CASSSPTSGGTLAGETQYF. CDR3 in DNA: TGTGCCAGCAGCTCCCCGACTAGCGGGGGGACACTAGCCGGAGAGACCCAGTACTTC.